These 9 T cell receptor beta chains came from one sample sequenced in a study of blood T cell repertoires in COVID-19. Some clones are missing from TCRdb's copy, which holds only in-frame ones; the method was immunoSEQ multiplex PCR. The repertoire holds some 150,000 clones, roughly 84% seen once, with roughly 2.6% in the top ten. Sequencing was performed on peripheral blood. The receptors originated from a human donor with acute or convalescent COVID-19. The donor label of this sample is uncertain.

The rearrangement links TRBV5-1 to TRBJ1-1; 8 bases agree with TRBD1. V was pared by 4 bases and J by 0 bases, with 5 bases of the junction left unmatched. CDR3 length equals 15 residues. Germline CDR1 is SGHRS and CDR2 is YFSETQ. The CDR3 sequence: CASSGGQGMNTEAFF. CDR3 nucleotides: TGCGCCAGCAGCGGAGGACAGGGCATGAACACTGAAGCTTTCTTT. The full variable domain, in which reference TRBV5-1 and TRBJ1-1 provide the parts outside the CDR3, is KAGVTQTPRYLIKTRGQQVTLSCSPISGHRSVSWYQQTPGQGLQFLFEYFSETQRNKGNFPGRFSGRQFSNSRSEMNVSTLELGDSALYLCASSGGQGMNTEAFFGQGTRLTVV.

The genes are TRBV19 and TRBJ2-1, with no clear D. V lost 3 bases, J lost 4 bases, and 7 bases lay in between. Germline CDR1 LNHDA, CDR2 SQIVND (reference sequence). The CDR3 has 13 amino acids. The chain's CDR3 is CASSIVGYNEQFF. The CDR3 nucleotides are TGTGCCAGTAGTATTGTCGGTTACAATGAGCAGTTCTTC.

The chain joins TRBV10-3 to TRBJ2-2, with D unresolved. Deletions cut 6 bases from V and 4 bases from J, with 3 bases between. CDR3 length: 11 residues. The V gene's germline CDR1 is ENHRY and CDR2 SYGVKD. CDR3 residues: CAIRATGELFF. The CDR3 bases are TGTGCCATCAGGGCCACCGGGGAGCTGTTTTTT.

With respect to this clone: Distinct nucleotide sequences in the sample also encode this CDR3. V usage is TRBV28 and J usage is TRBJ1-2, with D perhaps TRBD1 (6 bases). Germline CDR1 MDHEN, CDR2 SYDVKM. The CDR3 runs to 17 residues. V gave up 5 bases and J gave up 8 bases, with 27 bases separating them. Here the CDR3 reads CASSPPVSGRGKGGYTF. CDR3 sequence (DNA): TGTGCCAGCAGTCCCCCAGTTTCAGGGAGGGGGAAGGGGGGCTACACCTTC.

The V call is TRBV27, the J call TRBJ1-5; D is possibly TRBD1 (5 bases). V was shortened by 4 bases and J by 7 bases, with 17 bases between the two germline ends. The CDR3 extends over 15 amino acids. Germline assignment: CDR1 MNHEY and CDR2 SMNVEV (reference sequence). The CDR3 sequence: CASSSFAGPGQPQHF. CDR3 sequence (DNA): TGTGCCAGCAGTTCCTTCGCGGGGCCGGGCCAGCCCCAGCATTTT.

The chain carries TRBV3-1 (or the pseudogene TRBV3-2) and TRBJ1-1; D may be TRBD1 (6 bases). From germline, CDR1 is LGHDT and CDR2 YNNKEL (reference sequence). Trimming cost V 4 bases and J 2 bases, with 14 bases left between them. CDR3 length: 15 residues. CDR3 amino acids: CASSPTQGSNTEAFF. Written as DNA, the CDR3 is TGTGCCAGCAGCCCCACACAGGGTTCTAACACTGAAGCTTTCTTT.

The chain carries TRBV6-6 and TRBJ1-5; 7 bases agree with TRBD1. This CDR3 has 15 amino acids. Trimming cost V 5 bases and J 0 bases; bases outside gene matches: 4. Germline CDR1 MNHNY, CDR2 SVGAGI (reference sequence). The CDR3: CASSRDSDSNQPQHF. CDR3 DNA: TGTGCCAGCAGTCGGGACAGCGATAGCAATCAGCCCCAGCATTTT.

This clone came up once. The chain couples TRBV6-2 or TRBV6-3 to TRBJ2-1, with TRBD2 identical over 13 bases. The CDR3 loop spans 16 amino acids. Germline V gene sequence: CDR1 MNHEY, CDR2 SVGEGT. V was pared by 6 bases and J by 7 bases, with 9 bases of the junction left unmatched. CDR3 protein: CASRYGGLAGKNEQFF. DNA for the CDR3: TGTGCCAGCAGGTACGGGGGACTAGCGGGAAAGAATGAGCAGTTCTTC.

The chain is built from TRBV5-1 and TRBJ1-1, with TRBD1 identical over 7 bases. CDR1 is SGHRS, CDR2 YFSETQ, per germline. V lost 0 bases to trimming and J lost 2 bases; unmatched junction nucleotides: 7. This CDR3 has 16 amino acids. The CDR3 region is CASSLELQGRNTEAFF. For the CDR3, the DNA is TGCGCCAGCAGCTTGGAACTACAGGGGAGAAACACTGAAGCTTTCTTT.